A selection of T cell receptor beta chains follows, all from one sample in a study of identical twins. One entry per CDR3 protein results from TCRdb running MiXCR on the 5' RACE reads. The data show about 530,000 distinct CDR3 sequences, around 15% seen once. These same records also appear under a second study, on yellow fever vaccine responses in identical twins.

The sample taken for sequencing was CD4+ T cells sorted from blood. Receptor source: a woman younger than 35 in good health. Both conserved end residues are part of each CDR3. The order of the fields is J gene, clone size, V gene, D gene, CDR3 protein, CDR3 DNA. The D gene is left open where the match is weak. Size tells how often a clone was seen (once, few, many) or the class of an expanded clone, and some rows leave it out.

>TRBJ2-1|many|TRBV5-1|NA
CASSLALGEQFF
TGCGCCAGCAGCTTGGCTCTGGGTGAGCAGTTCTTC
>TRBJ2-3|NA|TRBV20-1|NA
CSASASAGLTDTQYF
TGCAGTGCCTCCGCCTCAGCCGGGCTGACAGATACGCAGTATTTT
>TRBJ1-5|NA|TRBV25-1|NA
CASSAQGNQPQHF
TGTGCCAGCAGTGCACAGGGAAATCAGCCCCAGCATTTT
>TRBJ1-6|NA|TRBV3-1|NA
CASSPQAVSSPLHF
TGTGCCAGCAGCCCCCAGGCCGTCAGTTCACCCCTCCACTTT
>TRBJ1-1|few|TRBV27|NA
CASRLIGGTEAFF
TGTGCCAGCAGACTAATCGGGGGCACTGAAGCTTTCTTT
>TRBJ2-3|NA|TRBV5-6|TRBD2
CASSLWLWRGSTDTQYF
TGTGCCAGCAGCTTGTGGCTTTGGCGGGGGTCAACAGATACGCAGTATTTT
>TRBJ2-4|NA|TRBV2|TRBD2
CASSVTASGGINIQYF
TGTGCCAGCAGTGTGACGGCTAGCGGGGGGATAAACATTCAGTACTTC
>TRBJ2-3|many|TRBV12-3/TRBV12-4|NA
CASSSTSTQYF
TGTGCCAGCAGTTCTACAAGTACGCAGTATTTT
>TRBJ2-1|NA|TRBV12-5|NA
CASGLVLPLQAGNEQFF
TGTGCTAGTGGTTTGGTCCTCCCACTCCAGGCGGGTAATGAGCAGTTCTTC
>TRBJ2-7|NA|TRBV24-1|NA
CATSDPEKTGQHEQYF
TGTGCCACCAGTGATCCCGAGAAAACAGGGCAGCACGAGCAGTACTTC
>TRBJ2-2|few|TRBV14|NA
CASSPDFTGELFF
TGTGCCAGCAGCCCAGATTTCACTGGGGAGCTGTTTTTT
>TRBJ1-2|few|TRBV5-1|NA
CASSLAGGRGYGYTF
TGCGCCAGCAGCTTGGCGGGGGGGCGCGGCTATGGCTACACCTTC
>TRBJ2-1|NA|TRBV24-1|NA
CATSDWGFRNGEQFF
TGTGCCACCAGTGATTGGGGTTTTCGAAATGGAGAGCAGTTCTTC
>TRBJ2-5|NA|TRBV12-3/TRBV12-4|NA
CASRLLQGVLRETQYF
TGTGCCAGCAGACTGCTACAGGGTGTTTTAAGAGAGACCCAGTACTTC
>TRBJ1-1|few|TRBV10-3|TRBD1
CAISDPQGGNTEAFF
TGTGCCATCAGTGACCCACAGGGGGGGAACACTGAAGCTTTCTTT
>TRBJ1-1|many|TRBV12-3/TRBV12-4|NA
CASSSRGTEAFF
TGTGCCAGCAGTTCCAGGGGCACTGAAGCTTTCTTT
>TRBJ2-4|NA|TRBV4-2|NA
CASSQVGQGLAKNIQYF
TGTGCCAGCAGCCAAGTCGGGCAGGGCTTAGCCAAAAACATTCAGTACTTC
>TRBJ2-3|many|TRBV5-1|TRBD1
CASSLEGQGADTQYF
TGCGCCAGCAGCTTGGAGGGACAGGGGGCAGATACGCAGTATTTT
>TRBJ2-2|NA|TRBV7-9|NA
CASSLGEALNTGELFF
TGTGCCAGCAGCTTAGGAGAGGCTCTGAACACCGGGGAGCTGTTTTTT
>TRBJ2-1|few|TRBV20-1|TRBD1
CSARGQGDGNEQFF
TGCAGTGCTAGAGGTCAGGGGGATGGCAATGAGCAGTTCTTC
>TRBJ2-3|few|TRBV6-1|TRBD1
CASSALSGGLRTDTQYF
TGTGCCAGCAGTGCATTATCAGGGGGCCTGCGCACAGATACGCAGTATTTT
>TRBJ2-4|NA|TRBV10-3|TRBD2
CAISEASGGAGENIQYF
TGTGCCATCAGTGAGGCTAGCGGGGGGGCGGGTGAAAACATTCAGTACTTC
>TRBJ2-2|NA|TRBV18|NA
CASSPGYRGTGELFF
TGTGCCAGCTCACCGGGCTACCGTGGGACCGGGGAGCTGTTTTTT
>TRBJ2-1|few|TRBV20-1|NA
CSASGDRRSYNEQFF
TGCAGTGCTAGCGGAGACAGGAGGTCCTACAATGAGCAGTTCTTC
>TRBJ2-2|NA|TRBV5-1|NA
CASSPTGTTQFANTGELFF
TGCGCCAGCAGCCCAACCGGGACAACTCAGTTCGCGAACACCGGGGAGCTGTTTTTT
>TRBJ2-4|NA|TRBV20-1|TRBD1
CSASAGGVNIQYF
TGCAGTGCTAGCGCAGGGGGCGTAAACATTCAGTACTTC
>TRBJ2-2|NA|TRBV6-1|TRBD1
CASSARGQGGNTGELFF
TGTGCCAGCAGTGCCCGGGGACAGGGTGGCAACACCGGGGAGCTGTTTTTT
>TRBJ2-1|few|TRBV18|TRBD1
CASSEDRLNEQFF
TGTGCCAGCTCGGAGGACAGGTTGAATGAGCAGTTCTTC